This record concerns one T cell receptor (beta chain) sequence. This sample is part of a study of sequential checkpoint blockade in melanoma. Study information: Patients were randomized 1:1 to nivolumab-then-ipilimumab or ipilimumab-then-nivolumab first-line. Both treatment sequences were followed by maintenance nivolumab.

Treatment denoted: randomized to nivolumab then ipilimumab (arm A) or the reverse (arm B). No patient had prior DNA-damaging chemotherapy. From thawed PBMCs, live CD3+CD8+ cells negative for CD19 and CD56 were sorted. Repertoires were generated with immunoSEQ multiplex PCR, while TCRdb's copy carries only in-frame clones and drops some. The repertoire consists of more than 9,000 clones, with 69% occurring once and the leading ten covering under 30%. The germline CDR1 and CDR2 sequences are KGHSH and LQKENI. The CDR3 sequence is 14 residues long. The ends lost 4 bases at V and 4 bases at J; junction bases unmatched: 3.

The source was CD8+ T cells sorted from blood (inferred from file names), collected from a patient given nivolumab and ipilimumab in sequence. The chain has TRBV18 and TRBJ2-3; 9 nucleotides line up with TRBD2. The TCR was taken from a human donor with melanoma. The DNA for the CDR3 is TGTGCCAGCTCACGGGCGGGGGGGCCAGATACGCAGTATTTT. Protein product: CASSRAGGPDTQYF.